The clone carrying this T cell receptor delta chain was observed a single time. Its antigen is still unknown. This sample was included in a study of Vδ1+ human thymocytes. Sequences come from RNA converted to cDNA by reverse transcription. Multiplex PCR used pooled V-gene forward primers and a constant-region reverse primer to amplify CDR3s. TCRdb reanalyzed the multiplex PCR reads using CATT. The sample consists of over 65,000 delta-chain clones, about 35% of them appearing once. Study-level findings and limits: Thymic TRG and TRD repertoires appeared highly polyclonal.

V was clipped by 5 bases and J by 0 bases, with 31 bases between them. This CDR3 has 21 residues. Germline lookup yields CDR1 TSWWSYY and CDR2 QGS. The chain couples TRDV1 to TRDJ1, with D perhaps TRDD2 or TRDD3 (9 bases each). The sequenced material came from Vdelta1+ gamma-delta thymocytes from the thymus. Indicated subset: FACS-sorted CD3+ TCRalphabeta- TCRVdelta1+ TCRVdelta2- thymocytes. The TCR was taken from a boy in the first two years of life who had congenital heart surgery. In DNA, the CDR3 is TGTGCTCTTGGGAAATCCTTCCTACCCTGGGGGATTAGGGGGTACACCGATAAACTCATCTTT. Its translation is CALGKSFLPWGIRGYTDKLIF.